Below, 8 T cell receptor beta chains from the same sample are listed, as sequenced in a study of cytomegalovirus exposure and HLA in healthy donors (TCRdb year 2017). The library relied on the immunoSEQ multiplex PCR assay. For the multiplex PCR, a mixture combining 60 forward primers for TCR Vbeta segments and 13 reverse primers for TCR Jbeta segments was used. TCRdb took over this immuneACCESS table, retaining in-frame rearrangements with V and J assigned. Such tables are incomplete; in checked studies, under half of the missing clones stem from an unresolved V gene, and the remainder is unexplained. In this sample the table shows over 100,000 clones, around 10% of which occur a single time. The leading ten clones occupy more than 6.5% of the sample. Specimen: PBMCs. These receptors originate from a woman aged 40 to 55 in good health and CMV-seropositive.

In this sample, this clone turned up a few times. V usage is TRBV11-2 and J usage is TRBJ1-6, with 12 bases aligning to TRBD1. After removal of 5 bases from V and 10 bases from J, the junction contained 15 bases not matched to a gene. Looked up from germline, CDR1 is SGHAT and CDR2 is FQNNGV. The CDR3 is made up of 18 amino acids. The CDR3 reads CASSPGTGGVPGRSPLHF. CDR3 DNA: TGTGCCAGCAGCCCCGGGACAGGGGGCGTTCCGGGTCGCTCACCCCTCCACTTT.

This CDR3 is CASSLDGRGTEAFF. The CDR3 bases are TGCGCCAGCAGCCTTGACGGACGGGGGACTGAAGCTTTCTTT. The J gene is TRBJ1-1, the V gene TRBV4-3; possibly TRBD1 for D (5 bases). The CDR3 consists of 14 residues. Germline V lookup: CDR1 LGHNA, CDR2 YSLEER. The V and J ends lost 4 bases and 5 bases respectively, with 14 bases between them.

V gene TRBV5-1 combines with J gene TRBJ2-5, with 7 nucleotides matching TRBD2. Per the germline V gene, CDR1 is SGHRS and CDR2 is YFSETQ. Trimming at V came to 0 bases and at J to 0 bases, leaving 8 bases not matched to a gene. The CDR3 is made up of 17 amino acids. The CDR3 region has the DNA TGCGCCAGCAGCTTGGCCAGCGGGGCGTTCTACCAAGAGACCCAGTACTTC. Translated, it gives CASSLASGAFYQETQYF.

This clone was counted only a few times. The J gene is TRBJ2-1, the V gene TRBV5-1; 12 bases line up with TRBD2. The CDR3 consists of 19 residues. CDR1 SGHRS and CDR2 YFSETQ come from the germline V gene. Trimming cost V 2 bases and J 0 bases; bases outside gene matches: 9. The CDR3 nucleotides read TGCGCCAGCAGCTTTCTGCCTAGCGGGGGGGCGAGCTCCTACAATGAGCAGTTCTTC. Protein product: CASSFLPSGGASSYNEQFF.

V is TRBV7-9 and J is TRBJ2-2; no firm D call. The V gene lost 7 bases and the J gene lost 5 bases, with 26 bases spanning the gap. CDR3 size: 18 residues. Germline lookup yields CDR1 SEHNR and CDR2 FQNEAQ (reference sequence). In DNA form, the CDR3 reads TGTGCCAGCACCCAGACCCCTATGTCACCTAGGTGGACCGGGGAGCTGTTTTTT. This codes for CASTQTPMSPRWTGELFF.

This rearrangement joins TRBV5-4 to TRBJ2-1; the match to TRBD1 covers 12 bases. CDR1 is SGHNT and CDR2 is YYREEE in the germline V gene (reference sequence). Trimming removed 4 bases from V and 7 bases from J; junction bases left unmatched: 6. This CDR3 comprises 15 residues. The chain's CDR3 is CASSPGTGGKNEQFF. The CDR3 DNA follows: TGTGCCAGCAGCCCCGGGACAGGGGGCAAGAATGAGCAGTTCTTC. Full variable domain (outside the CDR3, taken from reference TRBV5-4 and TRBJ2-1): ETGVTQSPTHLIKTRGQQVTLRCSSQSGHNTVSWYQQALGQGPQFIFQYYREEENGRGNFPPRFSGLQFPNYSSELNVNALELDDSALYLCASSPGTGGKNEQFFGPGTRLTVL.

This clone came up a few times. The genes are TRBV6-5 and TRBJ2-5; 9 positions match TRBD2. Germline V gene lookup returns CDR1 MNHEY and CDR2 SVGAGI. The V and J ends lost 8 bases and 4 bases, in that order; junction bases with no gene match: 5. The CDR3 loop spans 13 amino acids. Written as DNA, the CDR3 is TGTGCCAGCTCAGCGGGGGGATTAGAGACCCAGTACTTC. It encodes CASSAGGLETQYF.

This clone was observed a few times. This rearrangement joins TRBV7-5 to TRBJ1-2; TRBD1, the D gene given by the table, was not confirmed from the DNA. TRBV7-5 is termed a pseudogene. The CDR3 has 15 residues. Here the CDR3 reads CVRSQKTDSNYGYTF. In nucleotides, the CDR3 is TGTGTCAGAAGCCAAAAAACCGACAGCAACTATGGCTACACCTTC.